A single sample is the source of the 32 T cell receptor beta chains below, sequenced in a study of OX40 agonist ivuxolimab in advanced cancers. Produced via immunoSEQ multiplex PCR; TCRdb's table is partial and in-frame only. The table lists 100,000 to 140,000 clones, approximately 90% of them singletons, with approximately 1.1% in the top ten. Sequenced here: CD4+ or CD8+ T cells sorted from blood, sampled in a trial of the OX40 agonist ivuxolimab. Receptor source: an adult with an advanced solid tumor such as melanoma, head and neck, liver or kidney cancer.

This clone occurred a few times. V is TRBV18 and J is TRBJ1-1; 7 bases are shared with TRBD1. The CDR3 extends over 15 amino acids. The trim removed 3 bases at V and 1 base at J, leaving 5 bases unmatched. CDR1 is KGHSH, CDR2 LQKENI, per germline. The CDR3 loop reads CASSPAGTANTEAFF. The CDR3 coding sequence is TGTGCCAGCTCACCCGCCGGGACAGCGAACACTGAAGCTTTCTTT.

The genes are TRBV11-3 and TRBJ2-7, with TRBD2 matching over 7 bases. Looked up from germline, CDR1 is SGHNT and CDR2 is YENEEA. CDR3 length: 13 residues. The trim removed 5 bases at V and 5 bases at J, leaving 6 bases unmatched. The CDR3 region has the DNA TGTGCCAGCAGCCGCGGGGGAGTCGACGAGCAGTACTTC. Protein: CASSRGGVDEQYF.

The table lists this clone with a count of one. The chain has TRBV27 and TRBJ1-6; a possible D gene is TRBD1 (5 bases). The CDR3 consists of 17 residues. Between the trimmed V and J ends, which lost 7 bases and 0 bases, there was a span of 16 bases. Germline CDR1 is MNHEY and CDR2 is SMNVEV (reference sequence). The CDR3: CASTPRWGSSYNSPLHF. CDR3 DNA: TGTGCCAGCACCCCCCGGTGGGGGAGCTCCTATAATTCACCCCTCCACTTT.

The chain has TRBV30 and TRBJ1-1; 11 bases are a match to TRBD1. The junction had 5 bases not matched to a gene; V was cut back by 3 bases and J by 2 bases. The CDR3 consists of 15 residues. The germline CDR1 and CDR2 sequences are GTSNPN and SVGIG (reference sequence). The CDR3, as DNA: TGTGCCTGGAGCCCGGACAGGGGGCTCAACACTGAAGCTTTCTTT. This sequence encodes CAWSPDRGLNTEAFF.

The sample holds a few counts of this clone. The chain is built from TRBV28 and TRBJ2-1, with TRBD2 identical over 11 bases. J was trimmed by 8 bases and V by 7 bases; bases with no gene match: 7. The CDR3 extends over 14 amino acids. Germline V gene data show CDR1 as MDHEN and CDR2 as SYDVKM. CDR3 coding DNA: TGTGCCAGCACCTCTAGCGGGAGGTGGGATGAGCAGTTCTTC. This codes for CASTSSGRWDEQFF.

This chain connects TRBV9 to TRBJ1-2; D is uncertain. Germline lookup yields CDR1 SGDLS and CDR2 YYNGEE. This CDR3 comprises 15 residues. Between the trimmed V and J ends, which lost 4 bases and 1 base, there was a span of 14 bases. The CDR3 DNA is TGTGCCAGCAGCAACGACGGTTGGGGTAACTATGGCTACACCTTC. Translating gives CASSNDGWGNYGYTF. Drawing the rest from reference TRBV9 and TRBJ1-2, the complete variable domain is DSGVTQTPKHLITATGQRVTLRCSPRSGDLSVYWYQQSLDQGLQFLIQYYNGEERAKGNILERFSAQQFPDLHSELNLSSLELGDSALYFCASSNDGWGNYGYTFGSGTRLTVV.

V gene TRBV7-9 combines with J gene TRBJ2-7; D remains unclear. The CDR3 length is 14 residues. With 4 bases removed from V and 0 bases from J, the gap between germline ends came to 10 bases. Germline-derived CDR1 and CDR2 are SEHNR and FQNEAQ (reference sequence). The CDR3 loop is CASSSQGRSYEQYF. Written as DNA, the CDR3 is TGTGCCAGCAGCTCGCAAGGGCGCTCCTACGAGCAGTACTTC. The full variable domain, with the rest looked up from reference TRBV7-9 and TRBJ2-7, is DTGVSQNPRHKITKRGQNVTFRCDPISEHNRLYWYRQTLGQGPEFLTYFQNEAQLEKSRLLSDRFSAERPKGSFSTLEIQRTEQGDSAMYLCASSSQGRSYEQYFGPGTRLTVT.

The chain recombines TRBV7-2 with TRBJ2-1; D unresolved. The V gene lost 2 bases and the J gene lost 5 bases, with 7 bases spanning the gap. CDR1 and CDR2 (germline): SGHTA, FQGNSA. This CDR3 is 13 amino acids long. The CDR3 sequence: CASSLRMDNEQFF. In DNA form, the CDR3 reads TGTGCCAGCAGCTTAAGGATGGACAATGAGCAGTTCTTC.

V and J are TRBV7-3 and TRBJ2-5; weak D call: TRBD1 (6 bases). The J call may be mistaken, given a closer DNA end match to TRBJ2-7. Germline CDR1 SGHTA, CDR2 FQGTGA. The CDR3 consists of 14 residues. CDR3 sequence: CASSPGGATYEQYF. The CDR3 coding sequence is TGTGCCAGCAGCCCTGGGGGCGCAACCTACGAGCAGTACTTC.

This sequence joins TRBV27 and TRBJ1-1; no clear D gene. With 3 bases removed from V and 6 bases from J, the gap between germline ends came to 11 bases. The length of the CDR3 is 13 residues. CDR1 is MNHEY and CDR2 is SMNVEV in the germline V gene (reference sequence). Written as DNA, the CDR3 is TGTGCCAGCAGTTTCGGCCGAGACTCTGAAGCTTTCTTT. Translating gives CASSFGRDSEAFF.

The chain employs TRBV19 and TRBJ1-1, with TRBD1 matching over 8 bases. Germline V lookup: CDR1 LNHDA, CDR2 SQIVND (reference sequence). The junction had 8 bases not matched to a gene; V was cut back by 7 bases and J by 4 bases. The CDR3 is 14 amino acids. The chain's CDR3 is CASTLTGEGTEAFF. The CDR3 nucleotides read TGTGCCAGTACCCTGACAGGGGAGGGCACTGAAGCTTTCTTT. Looking up the rest from reference TRBV19 and TRBJ1-1 gives the full variable domain: DGGITQSPKYLFRKEGQNVTLSCEQNLNHDAMYWYRQDPGQGLRLIYYSQIVNDFQKGDIAEGYSVSREKKESFPLTVTSAQKNPTAFYLCASTLTGEGTEAFFGQGTRLTVV.

The V gene is TRBV19, the J gene TRBJ2-7, with no clear D. Per the germline V gene, CDR1 is LNHDA and CDR2 is SQIVND (reference sequence). V lost 3 bases to trimming and J lost 0 bases, with 12 bases between them. The CDR3 extends over 15 amino acids. As DNA, the CDR3 is TGTGCCAGTAGTATCTCTTGGCGGAGCTCCTACGAGCAGTACTTC. Translation gives CASSISWRSSYEQYF.

The chain's CDR3 is CASRTPNTGELFF. CDR3 nucleotides: TGTGCCAGCCGAACCCCTAACACCGGGGAGCTGTTTTTT. The chain recombines TRBV25-1 with TRBJ2-2; no firm D call. In germline, CDR1 is MGHDK, CDR2 SYGVNS. The length of the CDR3 is 13 residues. V shed 8 bases and J shed 2 bases, with 9 bases lying between them.

J is TRBJ2-3 and V is TRBV11-2; 8 nucleotides line up with TRBD1. The CDR3 loop spans 14 amino acids. Per germline, CDR1 SGHAT and CDR2 FQNNGV. Germline trimming cut 5 bases from V and 2 bases from J; bases unmatched to any gene: 3. CDR3 loop: CASSLTGDTDTQYF. DNA of the CDR3: TGTGCCAGCAGCCTGACAGGGGACACAGATACGCAGTATTTT.

V gene TRBV20-1 combines with J gene TRBJ2-3; possible D gene TRBD2, 5 bases. Germline-derived CDR1 and CDR2 are DFQATT and SNEGSKA (reference sequence). The CDR3 runs to 11 residues. Trimming took off 5 bases at V and 6 bases at J, with 9 bases between the two ends. CDR3 sequence: CSALRTDTQYF. CDR3 in DNA: TGCAGTGCTCTCCGGACTGATACGCAGTATTTT.

The V call is TRBV5-1, the J call TRBJ2-7, with 8 bases lining up with TRBD2. CDR3 length: 15 residues. V dropped 4 bases and J dropped 3; count of bases not matched to a gene: 9. The V gene's germline CDR1 is SGHRS and CDR2 YFSETQ. The chain's CDR3 is CASSPTGTSVYEQYF. The CDR3 nucleotides read TGCGCCAGCAGCCCAACCGGGACTAGTGTCTACGAGCAGTACTTC.

The gene calls are TRBV6-6 and TRBJ1-3; D might be TRBD1 (6 bases). The CDR3 consists of 16 residues. Germline V lookup: CDR1 MNHNY, CDR2 SVGAGI (reference sequence). V was pared by 5 bases and J by 1 base, with 15 bases between. The CDR3 protein is CASSIWYTGSGNTIYF. The DNA for the CDR3 is TGTGCCAGCAGTATATGGTATACAGGGTCTGGAAACACCATATATTTT.

CDR3 bases: TGTGCCAGCAGCCGCCCACGGGACACCATATATTTT. It is translated as CASSRPRDTIYF. The chain carries TRBV7-9 and TRBJ1-3; D unresolved. V shed 5 bases and J shed 8 bases, with 10 bases lying between them. The V gene's germline CDR1 is SEHNR and CDR2 FQNEAQ (reference sequence). This CDR3 has 12 amino acids.

This chain joins TRBV28 and TRBJ1-5; a weak D match, TRBD1 (5 bases). Trimming removed 3 bases from V and 9 bases from J, with 15 bases in between. Germline V lookup: CDR1 MDHEN, CDR2 SYDVKM. The CDR3 length is 14 residues. The chain's CDR3 is CASSFGDGEMPQHF. The CDR3 region has the DNA TGTGCCAGCAGTTTTGGGGACGGCGAGATGCCCCAGCATTTT. Looking up the rest from reference TRBV28 and TRBJ1-5 gives the full variable domain: DVKVTQSSRYLVKRTGEKVFLECVQDMDHENMFWYRQDPGLGLRLIYFSYDVKMKEKGDIPEGYSVSREKKERFSLILESASTNQTSMYLCASSFGDGEMPQHFGDGTRLSIL.

The chain has TRBV18 and TRBJ2-7, with a tentative D call TRBD2 (5 bases). Germline V gene data show CDR1 as KGHSH and CDR2 as LQKENI. The V and J ends lost 0 bases and 5 bases respectively, with 11 bases between them. CDR3 length: 14 residues. The CDR3 DNA follows: TGTGCCAGCTCACCACCGTCTAGCAAGGACGAGCAGTACTTC. This encodes CASSPPSSKDEQYF. Together with reference TRBV18 and TRBJ2-7, the CDR3 gives the full variable domain: NAGVMQNPRHLVRRRGQEARLRCSPMKGHSHVYWYRQLPEEGLKFMVYLQKENIIDESGMPKERFSAEFPKEGPSILRIQQVVRGDSAAYFCASSPPSSKDEQYFGPGTRLTVT.

This clone was counted a single time. The rearrangement uses TRBV6-1 and TRBJ2-7; 10 bases are a match to TRBD2. Germline trimming cut 3 bases from V and 6 bases from J; bases unmatched to any gene: 5. The CDR3 is 14 amino acids. Germline V gene lookup returns CDR1 MNHNS and CDR2 SASEGT. The DNA of the CDR3 is TGTGCCAGCAGTGATTATAAGCGGGAGGGCGAGCAGTACTTC. The encoded protein is CASSDYKREGEQYF.

This chain links TRBV4-3 with TRBJ2-4; 9 nucleotides line up with TRBD2. Unmatched junction bases numbered 4, after V lost 0 bases and J lost 7 bases. The CDR3 is 15 amino acids. Germline V gives CDR1 LGHNA, CDR2 YSLEER. DNA for the CDR3: TGCGCCAGCAGCCAAGAGGCAACTAGCGGGAACATTCAGTACTTC. This translates into CASSQEATSGNIQYF.

In its sample, this clone was seen a few times. The chain carries TRBV7-3 and TRBJ1-2, with 7 bases that match TRBD1. There are 16 residues in the CDR3. V shed 6 bases and J 1 base; nucleotides not matched to a gene: 11. Looked up from germline, CDR1 is SGHTA and CDR2 is FQGTGA. In nucleotides, the CDR3 is TGTGCCAGCAGTCTCGATAGGGACAGAGTTAACTATGGCTACACCTTC. Protein: CASSLDRDRVNYGYTF.

This clone was detected only once. This chain uses TRBV5-1 with TRBJ1-4; D gene uncertain. The CDR3 sequence is 13 residues long. The germline V and J ends were trimmed by 2 bases and 5 bases, with 7 bases remaining between them. Germline assignment: CDR1 SGHRS and CDR2 YFSETQ. The DNA for the CDR3 is TGCGCCAGCAGCTTTAACTGGAATGAAAAACTGTTTTTT. It encodes CASSFNWNEKLFF.

The chain combines TRBV5-4 with TRBJ1-2; D ambiguous. V shed 4 bases and J shed 2 bases, with 12 bases lying between them. Per the germline V gene, CDR1 is SGHNT and CDR2 is YYREEE (reference sequence). This CDR3 comprises 14 residues. CDR3 sequence (DNA): TGTGCCAGCAGCCCTCTGGTGGCGAACTATGGCTACACCTTC. It codes for CASSPLVANYGYTF.

The V call is TRBV28, the J call TRBJ2-7; a possible D gene is TRBD1 (6 bases). Germline values: CDR1 MDHEN, CDR2 SYDVKM. The V and J ends lost 4 bases and 3 bases respectively, with 16 bases between them. There are 15 residues in the CDR3. In nucleotides, the CDR3 is TGTGCCAGCAGTTCCCTCCGGGACATCTACTACGAGCAGTACTTC. Amino acids: CASSSLRDIYYEQYF.

A few counts support this clone. This chain connects TRBV28 to TRBJ2-3, with 7 bases that match TRBD2. Germline assignment: CDR1 MDHEN and CDR2 SYDVKM. V lost 8 bases to trimming and J lost 1 base; unmatched junction nucleotides: 9. The CDR3 runs to 15 residues. The CDR3 DNA is TGTGCCAGCGTTAGAGCCCTAGCGGGCACAGATACGCAGTATTTT. Protein: CASVRALAGTDTQYF.

The V gene is TRBV6-5, the J gene TRBJ2-7, with D maybe TRBD1 (6 bases). Trimming removed 4 bases at V and 1 base at J, with 11 bases between. The CDR3 sequence is 14 residues long. CDR1 and CDR2 (germline): MNHEY, SVGAGI. The CDR3 sequence is CASSFDRKSYEQYF. CDR3 in DNA: TGTGCCAGCAGTTTTGACAGGAAATCCTACGAGCAGTACTTC.

This clone was counted only a few times. As DNA, the CDR3 is TGTGCCAGCAGCTTATTGGCAGAGAACACTGAAGCTTTCTTT. It specifies CASSLLAENTEAFF. The chain recombines TRBV7-3 with TRBJ1-1; no clear D gene. This CDR3 comprises 14 residues. In germline, CDR1 is SGHTA, CDR2 FQGTGA. V lost 2 bases and J 1 base, leaving 8 bases between the germline ends.

CDR3 nucleotides: TGTGCCAGCTCCCAGGGGGGGGTATACAATGAGCAGTTCTTC. It specifies CASSQGGVYNEQFF. J is TRBJ2-1 and V is TRBV18; either TRBD1 or TRBD2 may supply D (7 bases each). There are 14 residues in the CDR3. V was cut by 6 bases and J by 4 bases, with 13 bases left in between. Germline assignment: CDR1 KGHSH and CDR2 LQKENI.

Comment on this clone: At the DNA level, this CDR3 is encoded by other sequences in the same sample as well. The chain is built from TRBV6-5 and TRBJ1-3; 7 bases match TRBD1. Germline CDR1 MNHEY, CDR2 SVGAGI. The CDR3 is 15 residues long. Unmatched junction bases numbered 7, after V lost 6 bases and J lost 2 bases. CDR3 protein: CASSPTTGAGNTIYF. In DNA, the CDR3 is TGTGCCAGCAGCCCAACAACAGGGGCTGGAAACACCATATATTTT.

V usage is TRBV29-1 and J usage is TRBJ2-1, with 11 bases lining up with TRBD2. After removal of 6 bases from V and 3 bases from J, the junction contained 7 bases not matched to a gene. CDR3 size: 15 residues. From germline, CDR1 is SQVTM and CDR2 ANQGSEA. CDR3 sequence: CSVDSGRALYNEQFF. DNA for the CDR3: TGCAGCGTCGATAGCGGGAGGGCCCTCTACAATGAGCAGTTCTTC.